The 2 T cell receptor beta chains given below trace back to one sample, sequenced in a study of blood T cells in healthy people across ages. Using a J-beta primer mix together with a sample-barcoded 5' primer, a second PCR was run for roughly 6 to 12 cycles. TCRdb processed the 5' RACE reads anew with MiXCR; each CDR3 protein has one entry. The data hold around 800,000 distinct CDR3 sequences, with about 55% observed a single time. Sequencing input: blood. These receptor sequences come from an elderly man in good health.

In DNA, the CDR3 is TGTGCCAGCAGTTACTCGTACAGGGGGACCTACGAGCAGTACTTC. Protein: CASSYSYRGTYEQYF. The rearrangement joins TRBV6-5 to TRBJ2-7; TRBD1 aligns across 8 bases. The germline V gene encodes CDR1 MNHEY and CDR2 SVGAGI. This CDR3 is built from 15 residues. V gave up 0 bases and J gave up 2 bases; unmatched junction bases: 3.

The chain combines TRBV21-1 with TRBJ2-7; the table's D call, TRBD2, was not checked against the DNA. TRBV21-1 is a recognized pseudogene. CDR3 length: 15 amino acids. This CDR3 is CASSNLATSSYEQYF. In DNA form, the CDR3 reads TGTGCCAGCAGTAACCTAGCGACGAGCTCCTACGAGCAGTACTTC.